This T cell receptor (beta chain) was recovered during a study of blood T cell repertoires in COVID-19. On the study more broadly: Acute-phase and convalescent COVID-19 samples originated in the United States, Italy and Spain. The cDNA or gDNA used as material had been derived from T cells, B-cell-depleted T cells, or PBMCs.

As handled by the study authors: Nucleated cell number was recorded as an estimate derived from reference gene primer amplification. Sequencing used immunoSEQ multiplex PCR; TCRdb keeps in-frame clones, though not all of them. D and trimming come from the DNA, and the V and J calls and clone size come from that table. The top ten hold 9.5% to 12% of the sample, which has 150,000 to 200,000 clones, approximately 85% seen once. This clone was counted only a few times. The sample comprised peripheral blood. The receptor was derived from a man aged 60 to 75 with active or convalescent COVID-19.

The CDR3 spells CASSDRQGSYGYTF. Here the CDR3 DNA reads TGTGCCAGCAGCGATAGACAGGGGTCCTATGGCTACACCTTC. The V and J genes are TRBV2 and TRBJ1-2; 8 positions agree with TRBD1. In germline, CDR1 is SNHLY, CDR2 FYNNEI. CDR3 length: 14 amino acids. V dropped 6 bases and J dropped 4; count of bases not matched to a gene: 7.